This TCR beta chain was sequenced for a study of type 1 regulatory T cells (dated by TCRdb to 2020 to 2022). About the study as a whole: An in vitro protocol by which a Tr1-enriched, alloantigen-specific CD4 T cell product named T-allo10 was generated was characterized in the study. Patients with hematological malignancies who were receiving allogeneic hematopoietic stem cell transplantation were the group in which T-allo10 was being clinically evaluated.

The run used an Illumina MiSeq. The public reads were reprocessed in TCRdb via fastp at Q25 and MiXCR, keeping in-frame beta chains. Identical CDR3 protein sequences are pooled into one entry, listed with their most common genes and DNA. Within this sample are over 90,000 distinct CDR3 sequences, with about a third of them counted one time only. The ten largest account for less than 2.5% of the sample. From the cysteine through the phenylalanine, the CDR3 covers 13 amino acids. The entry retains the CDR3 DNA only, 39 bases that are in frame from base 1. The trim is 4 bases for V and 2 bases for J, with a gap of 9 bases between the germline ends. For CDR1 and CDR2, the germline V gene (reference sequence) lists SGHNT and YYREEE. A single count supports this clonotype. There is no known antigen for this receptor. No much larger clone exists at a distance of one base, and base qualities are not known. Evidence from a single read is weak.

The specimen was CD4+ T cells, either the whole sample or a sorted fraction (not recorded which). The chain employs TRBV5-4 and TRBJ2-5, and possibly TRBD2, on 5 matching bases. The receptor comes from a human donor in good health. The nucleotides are TGTGCCAGCAGCCGTCCGGGACAAGAGACCCAGTACTTC. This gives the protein CASSRPGQETQYF.